This T cell receptor beta chain stems from a study of post-analysis software for immune sequencing data. Unique molecular identifiers were present in the TCR beta cDNA libraries. TCRdb re-derived calls from the PCR reads in MiXCR, one entry per CDR3 protein. The sample has some 890,000 distinct CDR3 sequences; roughly 50% are singletons. Details on this clonotype: The antigen remains undetermined.

The study, taken as a whole, reports: By F measure, strong co-clustering occurred among samples prepared in the same batch.

The TCR comes from a girl under 18 with multiple sclerosis. The sample comprised blood.

CDR3 residues: CSARGDSSSYNEQFF. The CDR3 DNA sequence: TGCAGTGCTAGAGGAGACAGCAGCTCCTACAATGAGCAGTTCTTC. V usage is TRBV20-1 and J usage is TRBJ2-1, with D possibly TRBD1 on 5 matching bases. The CDR3 is 15 residues long. Trimming took 1 base from V and 0 from J, leaving 10 bases between them. Per germline, CDR1 DFQATT and CDR2 SNEGSKA (reference sequence).